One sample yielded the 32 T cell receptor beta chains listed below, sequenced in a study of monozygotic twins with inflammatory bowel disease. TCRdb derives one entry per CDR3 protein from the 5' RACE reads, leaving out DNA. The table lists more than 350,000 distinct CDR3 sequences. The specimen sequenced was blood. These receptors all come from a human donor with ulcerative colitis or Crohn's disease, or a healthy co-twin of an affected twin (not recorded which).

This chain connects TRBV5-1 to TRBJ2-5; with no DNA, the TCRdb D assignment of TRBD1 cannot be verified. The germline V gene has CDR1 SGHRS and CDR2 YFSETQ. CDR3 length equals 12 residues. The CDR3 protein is CASGSGGETQYF.

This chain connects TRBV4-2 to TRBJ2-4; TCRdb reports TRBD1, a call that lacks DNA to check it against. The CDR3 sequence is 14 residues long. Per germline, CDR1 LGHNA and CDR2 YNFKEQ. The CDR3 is CASSQDDGGNIQYF.

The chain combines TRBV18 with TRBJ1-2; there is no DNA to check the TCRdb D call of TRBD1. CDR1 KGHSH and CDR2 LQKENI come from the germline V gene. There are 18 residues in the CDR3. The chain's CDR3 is CASSPPRNRGPSNYGYTF. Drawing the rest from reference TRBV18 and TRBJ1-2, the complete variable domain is NAGVMQNPRHLVRRRGQEARLRCSPMKGHSHVYWYRQLPEEGLKFMVYLQKENIIDESGMPKERFSAEFPKEGPSILRIQQVVRGDSAAYFCASSPPRNRGPSNYGYTFGSGTRLTVV.

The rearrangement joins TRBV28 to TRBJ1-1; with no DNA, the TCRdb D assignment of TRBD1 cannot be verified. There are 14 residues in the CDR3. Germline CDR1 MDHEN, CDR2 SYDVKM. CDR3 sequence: CASTPGGLNTEAFF.

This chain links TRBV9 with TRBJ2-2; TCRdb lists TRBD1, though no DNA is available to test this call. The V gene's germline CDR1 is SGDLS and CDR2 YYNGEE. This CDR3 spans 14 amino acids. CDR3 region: CASSFVGQGGELFF. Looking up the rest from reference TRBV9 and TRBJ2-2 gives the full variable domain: DSGVTQTPKHLITATGQRVTLRCSPRSGDLSVYWYQQSLDQGLQFLIQYYNGEERAKGNILERFSAQQFPDLHSELNLSSLELGDSALYFCASSFVGQGGELFFGEGSRLTVL.

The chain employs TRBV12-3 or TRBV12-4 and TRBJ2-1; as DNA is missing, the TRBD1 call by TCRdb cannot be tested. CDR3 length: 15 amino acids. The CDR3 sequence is CASKEGVSLYNEQFF.

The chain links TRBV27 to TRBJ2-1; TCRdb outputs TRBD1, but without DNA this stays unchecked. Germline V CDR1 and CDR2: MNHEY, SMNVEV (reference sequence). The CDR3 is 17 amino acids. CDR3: CASSLSSGANSYNEQFF.

This CDR3 is CASSLAGIAGYTF. The chain has TRBV7-9 and TRBJ1-2. The CDR3 runs to 13 residues. Looked up from germline, CDR1 is SEHNR and CDR2 is FQNEAQ (reference sequence).

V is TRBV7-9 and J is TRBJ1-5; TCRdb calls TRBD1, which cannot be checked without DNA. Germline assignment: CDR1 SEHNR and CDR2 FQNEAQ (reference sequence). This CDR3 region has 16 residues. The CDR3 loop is CASSPQGAVGNQPQHF.

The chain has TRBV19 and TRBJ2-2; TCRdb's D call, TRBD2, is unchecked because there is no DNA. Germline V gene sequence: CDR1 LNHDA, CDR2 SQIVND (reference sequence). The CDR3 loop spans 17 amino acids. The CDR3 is CASKGRSTRKDTGELFF.

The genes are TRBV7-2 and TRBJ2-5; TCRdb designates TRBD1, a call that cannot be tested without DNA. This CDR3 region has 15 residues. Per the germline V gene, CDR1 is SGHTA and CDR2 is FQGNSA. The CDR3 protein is CASSLVSDSQETQYF.

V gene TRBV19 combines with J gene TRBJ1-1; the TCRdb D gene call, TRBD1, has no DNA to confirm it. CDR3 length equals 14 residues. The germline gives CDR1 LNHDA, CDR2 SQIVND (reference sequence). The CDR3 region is CASSTRQRNTEAFF.

CDR3 protein: CASSLSGGAQVRKQFF. The chain links TRBV12-3 or TRBV12-4 to TRBJ2-1; TCRdb indicates TRBD1, and absent DNA this call remains unverified. The CDR3 has 16 residues.

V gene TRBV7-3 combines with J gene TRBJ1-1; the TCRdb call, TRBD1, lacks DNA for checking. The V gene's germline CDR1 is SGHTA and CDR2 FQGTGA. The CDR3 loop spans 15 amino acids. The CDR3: CASSLTVGGPTEAFF.

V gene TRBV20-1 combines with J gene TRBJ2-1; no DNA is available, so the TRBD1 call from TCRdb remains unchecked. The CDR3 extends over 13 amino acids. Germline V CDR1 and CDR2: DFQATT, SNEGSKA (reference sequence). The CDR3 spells CSARDPGGNEQFF.

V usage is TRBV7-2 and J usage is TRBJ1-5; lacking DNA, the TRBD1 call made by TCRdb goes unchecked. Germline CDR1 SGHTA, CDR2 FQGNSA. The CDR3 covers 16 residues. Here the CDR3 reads CASSLWAGQGYQPQHF.

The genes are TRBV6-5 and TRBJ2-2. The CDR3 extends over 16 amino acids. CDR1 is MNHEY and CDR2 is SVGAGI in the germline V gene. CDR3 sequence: CASSYSIQPNTGELFF.

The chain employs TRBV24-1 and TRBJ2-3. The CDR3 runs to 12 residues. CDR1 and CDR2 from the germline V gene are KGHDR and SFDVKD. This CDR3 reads CATSARTDTQYF.

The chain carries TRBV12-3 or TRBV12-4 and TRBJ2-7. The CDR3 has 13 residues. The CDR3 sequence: CASSLGSVYEQYF.

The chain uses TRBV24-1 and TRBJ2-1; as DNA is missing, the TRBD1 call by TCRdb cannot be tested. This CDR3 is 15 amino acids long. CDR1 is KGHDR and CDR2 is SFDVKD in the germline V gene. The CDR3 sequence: CATSDLVKTGNEQFF.

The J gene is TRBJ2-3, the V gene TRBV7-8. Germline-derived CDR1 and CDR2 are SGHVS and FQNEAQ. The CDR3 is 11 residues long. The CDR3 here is CASSPENTQYF.

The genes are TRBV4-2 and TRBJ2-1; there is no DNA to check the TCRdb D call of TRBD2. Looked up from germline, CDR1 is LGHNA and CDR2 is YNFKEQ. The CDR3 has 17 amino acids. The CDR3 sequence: CASSQGPPSGHYNEQFF.

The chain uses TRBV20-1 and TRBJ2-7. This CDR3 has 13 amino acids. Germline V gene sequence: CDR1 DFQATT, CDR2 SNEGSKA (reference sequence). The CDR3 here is CSATSDIPDEQYF.

CDR3 sequence: CASSLARVNTEAFF. V and J are TRBV12-3 or TRBV12-4 and TRBJ1-1. The CDR3 is 14 residues long.

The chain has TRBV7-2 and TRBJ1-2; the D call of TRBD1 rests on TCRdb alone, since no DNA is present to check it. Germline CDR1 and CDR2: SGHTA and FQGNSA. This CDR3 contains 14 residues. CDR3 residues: CASSSYRETYGYTF.

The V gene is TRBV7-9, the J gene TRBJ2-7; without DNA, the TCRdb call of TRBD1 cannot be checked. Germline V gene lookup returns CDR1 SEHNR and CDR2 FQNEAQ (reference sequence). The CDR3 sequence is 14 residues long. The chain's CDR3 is CASSAQDRGNEQYF.

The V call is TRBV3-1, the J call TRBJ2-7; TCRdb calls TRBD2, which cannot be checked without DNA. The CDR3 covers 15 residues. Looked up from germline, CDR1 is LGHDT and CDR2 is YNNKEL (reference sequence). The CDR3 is CASSQVSSGFYEQNF.

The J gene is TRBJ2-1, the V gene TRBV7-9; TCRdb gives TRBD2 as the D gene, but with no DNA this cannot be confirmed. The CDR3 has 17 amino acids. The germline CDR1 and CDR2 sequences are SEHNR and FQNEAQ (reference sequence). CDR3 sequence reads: CASSASRGLAGINEQFF.

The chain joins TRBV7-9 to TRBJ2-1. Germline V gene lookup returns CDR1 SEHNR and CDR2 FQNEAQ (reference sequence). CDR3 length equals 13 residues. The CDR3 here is CASSLSKDNEQFF.

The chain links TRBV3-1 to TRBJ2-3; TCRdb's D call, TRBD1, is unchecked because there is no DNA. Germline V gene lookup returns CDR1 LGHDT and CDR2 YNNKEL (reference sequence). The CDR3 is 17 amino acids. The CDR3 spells CASSFGGLQGPTDTQYF.

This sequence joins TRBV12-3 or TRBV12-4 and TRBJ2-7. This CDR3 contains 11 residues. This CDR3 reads CASSFTYEQYF.

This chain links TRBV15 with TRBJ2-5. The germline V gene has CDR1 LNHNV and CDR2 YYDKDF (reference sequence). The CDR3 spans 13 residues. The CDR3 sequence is CATSGRFQETQYF.